This record looks at one T cell receptor beta chain sequence and its context. What antigen it recognizes has not been identified. Per-nucleotide qualities are absent, and no much larger clonotype sits a single base away. The time point label of this sample denotes: approximately eleven months on ibrutinib. Roughly 2 micrograms of genomic DNA were extracted from cryopreserved PBMCs for TCR beta library preparation. Longitudinal blood samples from CLL patients on ibrutinib monotherapy underwent high-throughput TCR beta sequencing. The patients took part in an open-label, single-center phase 2 trial of ibrutinib monotherapy. A MiSeq instrument was used for deep resolution sequencing, which targeted depths ranging from 1 in 1 million up to 1 in 200,000 T cells, with coverage averaging 10x for each clonotype. The immunoSEQ hsTCRB Kit was used to generate TCR beta libraries. Processing in the source paper ran as follows. ImmunoSEQ Data Assistant and ImmunoSEQ Analyzer were used for data analysis, and V, D and J genes were assigned according to IMGT definitions. Clonality, with values ranging from 0 to 1, was calculated as one minus the normalized Shannon entropy of productive rearrangement frequencies. Only overrepresented clonotypes making up at least 0.05% of each patient's repertoire were included in the public clonotype analysis. Some 14 age-matched healthy donor repertoires from immuneACCESS served as clonality controls. TCRdb mirrors the immuneACCESS table, restricted to in-frame sequences. Some clones are absent from its copies; in checked studies, under half trace to an unresolved V gene, and the reason for the others is unknown. That table supplies the V and J calls and clone size; D and trimming were determined from the DNA. For this sample there are about 80,000 clones; 79% appear just once. More than 4.5% of the sample belongs to the ten largest clones.

This record belongs to a study of cytotoxic CD8 clonotypes in ibrutinib-treated CLL (dated by TCRdb to the early 2020s). At the level of the whole study: The cohort was composed of 11 relapsed/refractory and approximately 16 treatment-naive patients; IGHV unmutated status was identified in approximately 17 patients. Partial responses were observed in about 24 patients and complete responses in 2; after a median follow-up of around 68 months, remission was maintained in 14 patients and progression was observed in roughly twelve. The response samples were drawn at a median of 12 months into treatment, with a range of about 6 to 36 months. An average of around 250,000 productive templates and 94,082 productive rearrangements was obtained per sample. Longitudinal samples were obtainable from about 30% of the roughly 86 participants in the trial. Cryopreserved peripheral blood mononuclear cells were collected at three points: before therapy, at response, and at either sustained remission or disease progression. Every sample from remission and from progressive disease was obtained while the patients were still on ibrutinib.

What the study reported, not specific to this receptor: At baseline, clonality was higher than in age-matched healthy donors and showed a strong correlation with circulating CD8+ T-cell counts. Clonality rose at ibrutinib response, remained stable during sustained remission, and dropped back toward baseline at progression. Sampling times were not matched between sustained-remission and progressing patients, and lymph node repertoires were not studied. Public clonotypes were rare and either shrank or stayed stable during treatment, and the rise in clonality at ibrutinib response reflected expansion of private clonotypes.

The CDR3 numbers 11 residues from cysteine through phenylalanine. Left in the record is the CDR3 DNA by itself, 33 bases read in frame from the first base. CDR1 and CDR2 are read off the germline V gene (reference sequence) as SEHNR and FQNEAQ. V is pared back by 5 bases and J by 8 bases, with 7 bases lying between the germline termini. The starting material was PBMCs, obtained after 12 months of ibrutinib treatment. Recombination linked TRBV7-9 to TRBJ2-1, with the D gene uncertain. This TCR derives from a human donor with chronic lymphocytic leukemia. The bases are TGTGCCAGCAGCCCTGGCCATGAGCAGTTCTTC. Its protein reads: CASSPGHEQFF.